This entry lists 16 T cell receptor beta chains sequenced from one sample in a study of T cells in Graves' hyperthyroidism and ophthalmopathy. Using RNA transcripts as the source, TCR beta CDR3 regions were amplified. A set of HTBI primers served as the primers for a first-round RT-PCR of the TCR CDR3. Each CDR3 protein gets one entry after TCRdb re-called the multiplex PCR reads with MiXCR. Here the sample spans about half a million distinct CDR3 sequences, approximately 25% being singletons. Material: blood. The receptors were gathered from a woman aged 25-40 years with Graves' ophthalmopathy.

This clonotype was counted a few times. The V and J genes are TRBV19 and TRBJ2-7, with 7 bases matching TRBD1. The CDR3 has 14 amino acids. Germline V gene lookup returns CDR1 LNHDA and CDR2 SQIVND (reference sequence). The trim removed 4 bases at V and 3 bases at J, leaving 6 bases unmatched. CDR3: CASSNPGQNYEQYF. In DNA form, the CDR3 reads TGTGCCAGTAGTAATCCGGGACAGAACTACGAGCAGTACTTC.

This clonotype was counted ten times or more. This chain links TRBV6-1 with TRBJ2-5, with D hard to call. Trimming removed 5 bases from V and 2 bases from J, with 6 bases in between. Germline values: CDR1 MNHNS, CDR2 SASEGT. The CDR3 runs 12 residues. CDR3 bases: TGTGCCAGCAGTCAGAGACAAGAGACCCAGTACTTC. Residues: CASSQRQETQYF.

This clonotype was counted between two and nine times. The CDR3 nucleotides are TGCGCCAGCAGCCGCGGGGGCCTAACCTACGAGCAGTACTTC. Its translation: CASSRGGLTYEQYF. V and J are TRBV5-1 and TRBJ2-7; D is perhaps TRBD2 (7 bases). The CDR3 runs to 14 residues. The germline CDR1 and CDR2 sequences are SGHRS and YFSETQ. Trimming took off 4 bases at V and 2 bases at J, with 13 bases between the two ends.

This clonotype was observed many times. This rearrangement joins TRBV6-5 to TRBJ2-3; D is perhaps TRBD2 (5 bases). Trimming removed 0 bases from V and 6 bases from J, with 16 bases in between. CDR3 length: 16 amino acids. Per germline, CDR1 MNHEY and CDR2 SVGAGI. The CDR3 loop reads CASSYSSGLGVDTQYF. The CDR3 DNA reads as TGTGCCAGCAGTTACTCGTCGGGTCTCGGGGTTGATACGCAGTATTTT.

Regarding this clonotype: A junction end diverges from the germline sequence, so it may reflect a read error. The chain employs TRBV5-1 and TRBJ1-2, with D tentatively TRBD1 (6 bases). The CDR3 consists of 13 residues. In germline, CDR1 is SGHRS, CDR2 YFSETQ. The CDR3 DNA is TGCGCCAGGAGCTCTGACAGGCATCGTGGCTACACGTTC. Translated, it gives CARSSDRHRGYTF.

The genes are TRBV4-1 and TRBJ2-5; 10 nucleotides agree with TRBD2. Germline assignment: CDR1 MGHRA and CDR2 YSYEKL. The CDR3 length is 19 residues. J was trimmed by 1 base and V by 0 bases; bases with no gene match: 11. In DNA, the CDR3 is TGCGCCAGCAGCCAAGACCCAGCTACATTAGCGGGGGGCCAAGAGACCCAGTACTTC. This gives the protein CASSQDPATLAGGQETQYF.

The CDR3 DNA reads as TGTGCCAGCAGCTTAACTAGCGGGGGGATGCGGGAGACCCAGTACTTC. Amino acid sequence: CASSLTSGGMRETQYF. This chain joins TRBV7-3 and TRBJ2-5; 10 nucleotides match TRBD2. With V trimmed by 0 bases and J by 5 bases, 6 bases remained unmatched. The CDR3 totals 16 residues. Per germline, CDR1 SGHTA and CDR2 FQGTGA.

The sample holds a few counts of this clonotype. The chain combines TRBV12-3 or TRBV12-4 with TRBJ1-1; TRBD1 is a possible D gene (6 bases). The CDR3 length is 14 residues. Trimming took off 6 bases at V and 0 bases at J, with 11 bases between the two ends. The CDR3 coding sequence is TGTGCCAGCAGGCGAGGACAGATGAACACTGAAGCTTTCTTT. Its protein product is CASRRGQMNTEAFF.

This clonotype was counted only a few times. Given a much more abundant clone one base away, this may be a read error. The CDR3 DNA sequence: TGTGCCAGCAGTCGGGACACGATGAACACTGAAGCTTTCTTT. Its translation: CASSRDTMNTEAFF. V is TRBV12-3 or TRBV12-4 and J is TRBJ1-1; weak D call: TRBD1 (6 bases). The CDR3 consists of 14 residues. The V and J ends lost 5 bases and 0 bases respectively, with 10 bases between them.

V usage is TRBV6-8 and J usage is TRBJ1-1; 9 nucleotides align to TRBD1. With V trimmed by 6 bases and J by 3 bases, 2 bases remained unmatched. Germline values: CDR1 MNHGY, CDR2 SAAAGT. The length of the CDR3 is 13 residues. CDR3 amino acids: CASRGQGYTEAFF. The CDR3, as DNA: TGTGCCAGCAGGGGACAGGGTTACACTGAAGCTTTCTTT.

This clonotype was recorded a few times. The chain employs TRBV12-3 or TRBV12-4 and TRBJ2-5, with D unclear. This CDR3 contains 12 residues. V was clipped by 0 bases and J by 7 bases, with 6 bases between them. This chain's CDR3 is CASSLASGTQYF. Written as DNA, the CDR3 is TGTGCCAGCAGTTTAGCGTCGGGGACCCAGTACTTC.

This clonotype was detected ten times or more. CDR3 in amino acids: CASSGGDRGGELFF. The CDR3 nucleotides read TGTGCCAGCAGTGGGGGGGACCGGGGCGGGGAGCTGTTTTTT. This chain links TRBV6-1 with TRBJ2-2; maybe TRBD2 (6 bases). The CDR3 spans 14 residues. The germline CDR1 and CDR2 sequences are MNHNS and SASEGT. V lost 4 bases to trimming and J lost 7 bases, with 13 bases between them.

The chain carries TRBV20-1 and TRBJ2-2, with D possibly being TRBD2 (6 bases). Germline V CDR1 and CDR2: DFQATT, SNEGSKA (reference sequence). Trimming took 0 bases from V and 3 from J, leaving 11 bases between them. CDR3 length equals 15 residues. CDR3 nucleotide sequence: TGCAGTGCTAGAGAGCCGGGACTTCACACCGGGGAGCTGTTTTTT. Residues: CSAREPGLHTGELFF.

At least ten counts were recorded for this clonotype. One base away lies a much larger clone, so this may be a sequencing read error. The CDR3 DNA is TGTACCAGCAGCGTTCAACAGGGGTCGAAAGCTTTCTTT. Residues: CTSSVQQGSKAFF. This chain uses TRBV6-1 with TRBJ1-1, with TRBD1 identical over 7 bases. CDR3 length equals 13 residues. Germline V gene sequence: CDR1 MNHNS, CDR2 SASEGT.

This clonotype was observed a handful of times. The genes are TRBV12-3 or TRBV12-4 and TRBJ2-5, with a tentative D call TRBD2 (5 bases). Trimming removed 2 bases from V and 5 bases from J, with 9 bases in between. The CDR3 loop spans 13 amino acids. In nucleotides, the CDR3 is TGTGCCAGCAGTTTATTTAGCGCGGAGACCCAGTACTTC. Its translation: CASSLFSAETQYF.

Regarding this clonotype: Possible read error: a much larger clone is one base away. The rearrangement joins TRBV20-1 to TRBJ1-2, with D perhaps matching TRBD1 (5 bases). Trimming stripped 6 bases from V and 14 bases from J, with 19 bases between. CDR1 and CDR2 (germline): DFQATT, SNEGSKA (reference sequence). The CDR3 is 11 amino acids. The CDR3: CSAPTDRLHTF. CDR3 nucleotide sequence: TGCAGTGCCCCGACAGACAGACTTCATACCTTC.